Each of the 11 T cell receptor beta chains below was sequenced from the same sample in a study of shared clonotypes between healthy human individuals. Only in-frame clones appear in the TCRdb table, and some are missing; sequencing was by immunoSEQ multiplex PCR. The table lists around 1 million clones, 76% of them singletons. The sequenced sample consisted of memory CD4+ T cells sorted from blood. As for subset: CD45RA-negative fraction. The receptors were gathered from a man between 18 and 29 years old in good health.

The rearrangement links TRBV6-6 to TRBJ1-4, with D perhaps matching TRBD1 (5 bases). This CDR3 is built from 13 residues. Trimming cost V 8 bases and J 3 bases, with 10 bases left between them. CDR1 is MNHNY and CDR2 is SVGAGI in the germline V gene (reference sequence). Here the CDR3 reads CASRGSANEKLFF. DNA of the CDR3: TGTGCCAGCCGGGGGTCAGCTAATGAAAAACTGTTTTTT.

The genes are TRBV10-3 and TRBJ1-2; 7 bases are a match to TRBD1. V trimming: 7 bases; J trimming: 2 bases; junction bases outside the gene matches: 7. The CDR3 runs 14 residues. Germline CDR1 ENHRY, CDR2 SYGVKD. Here the CDR3 DNA reads TGTGCCATCAACGACAGGACAGGCAACTATGGCTACACCTTC. It encodes CAINDRTGNYGYTF.

This clone was observed a single time. This rearrangement joins TRBV30 to TRBJ2-1; weak D call: TRBD2 (5 bases). The CDR3 is 13 amino acids. The germline gives CDR1 GTSNPN, CDR2 SVGIG (reference sequence). V lost 4 bases and J lost 10, with 17 bases in between. CDR3 DNA sequence: TGTGCCTGGACTAAGGGAGTCTCGGGGGAGCAGTTCTTC. Protein: CAWTKGVSGEQFF.

J is TRBJ1-4 and V is TRBV6-6; possibly TRBD1 for D (6 bases). There are 14 residues in the CDR3. V lost 4 bases, J lost 4 bases, and 10 bases lay in between. Germline V gives CDR1 MNHNY, CDR2 SVGAGI (reference sequence). This CDR3 is CASSSGALNEKLFF. In nucleotides, the CDR3 is TGTGCCAGCAGTTCAGGGGCCCTTAATGAAAAACTGTTTTTT.

Remarks on this clone: The germline gene is not matched at one end of the junction; a read error may be the cause. Other DNA sequences within the sample encode an identical CDR3. The chain carries TRBV5-1 and TRBJ1-2; the D gene is possibly TRBD1 (6 bases). The CDR3 sequence is 12 residues long. Germline CDR1 and CDR2: SGHRS and YFSETQ. The CDR3 DNA reads TGCGCCAGCTCGGGACAAAACTATGGTTACACCTTC. Translated, it gives CASSGQNYGYTF.

This clone was seen more than once but under ten times. The chain employs TRBV10-1 and TRBJ2-3; D is unclear. This CDR3 spans 13 amino acids. Germline V lookup: CDR1 WNHNN, CDR2 SYGVQD (reference sequence). V was cut by 0 bases and J by 9 bases, with 10 bases left in between. CDR3 sequence: CASSESTGYTQYF. CDR3 bases: TGCGCCAGCAGTGAGTCGACCGGGTACACGCAGTATTTT.

This clone was recorded at least ten times. The chain links TRBV27 to TRBJ1-4; the D is unclear. The V end lost 5 bases, the J end lost 4 bases, and 20 bases lay between the germline ends. Germline CDR1 is MNHEY and CDR2 is SMNVEV (reference sequence). The CDR3 runs to 17 residues. The CDR3 DNA sequence: TGTGCCAGCAGTCCATCCTCCTTCGTGCGGCTTAATGAAAAACTGTTTTTT. Translation gives CASSPSSFVRLNEKLFF.

The rearrangement uses TRBV28 and TRBJ2-5, with no clear D. The DNA end is more similar to TRBJ2-7, so the J call may be wrong. Germline-derived CDR1 and CDR2 are MDHEN and SYDVKM. CDR3 length equals 13 residues. The CDR3 DNA follows: TGTGCCAGCAGTTTATTGTCCCCCTACGAGCAGTACTTC. Its translation is CASSLLSPYEQYF.

This clone has a single count. V is TRBV30 and J is TRBJ2-1; D possibly corresponds to TRBD2 (5 bases). The V end was cut by 4 bases, the J end by 2 bases, with 18 bases between. The CDR3 runs 16 residues. Germline V gene data show CDR1 as GTSNPN and CDR2 as SVGIG (reference sequence). As DNA, the CDR3 is TGTGCCTGGAAAATTTCCGGACTGGATGCCTACAATGAGCAGTTCTTC. Translated: CAWKISGLDAYNEQFF.

The V gene is TRBV5-1, the J gene TRBJ2-5; a weak D match, TRBD2 (6 bases). CDR3 size: 16 residues. The ends were cut back, 0 bases at V and 1 base at J, with 13 bases in the middle. In germline, CDR1 is SGHRS, CDR2 YFSETQ. The CDR3 nucleotides read TGCGCCAGCAGCTTGGGTGGGAGGAGTGCCCAAGAGACCCAGTACTTC. It translates to CASSLGGRSAQETQYF.

This chain links TRBV7-9 with TRBJ2-5; a weak D match, TRBD2 (6 bases). The CDR3 spans 15 residues. Germline loops: CDR1 SEHNR, CDR2 FQNEAQ (reference sequence). V was pared by 1 base and J by 4 bases, with 13 bases between. The CDR3: CASSLGSSVRETQYF. The DNA of the CDR3 is TGTGCCAGCAGCTTAGGATCTAGCGTTCGAGAGACCCAGTACTTC.